One T cell receptor (beta chain) is described in this entry. These data originate in a study of control samples from healthy donors and cancer patients. The protocol was immunoSEQ multiplex PCR, while the TCRdb copy is restricted to in-frame clones and leaves out a portion. This sample has about 120,000 clones, with 88% found just once. The sequenced sample consisted of blood. This TCR was sampled from a man aged 40-55 years in good health.

DNA for the CDR3: TGTGCCATCAGTGGGGGTGGGAATACGCAGTATTTT. Protein sequence: CAISGGGNTQYF. V is TRBV10-3 and J is TRBJ2-3; unclear D gene. The CDR3 has 12 amino acids. Germline V CDR1 and CDR2: ENHRY, SYGVKD. The V gene lost 4 bases and the J gene lost 7 bases, with 9 bases spanning the gap.